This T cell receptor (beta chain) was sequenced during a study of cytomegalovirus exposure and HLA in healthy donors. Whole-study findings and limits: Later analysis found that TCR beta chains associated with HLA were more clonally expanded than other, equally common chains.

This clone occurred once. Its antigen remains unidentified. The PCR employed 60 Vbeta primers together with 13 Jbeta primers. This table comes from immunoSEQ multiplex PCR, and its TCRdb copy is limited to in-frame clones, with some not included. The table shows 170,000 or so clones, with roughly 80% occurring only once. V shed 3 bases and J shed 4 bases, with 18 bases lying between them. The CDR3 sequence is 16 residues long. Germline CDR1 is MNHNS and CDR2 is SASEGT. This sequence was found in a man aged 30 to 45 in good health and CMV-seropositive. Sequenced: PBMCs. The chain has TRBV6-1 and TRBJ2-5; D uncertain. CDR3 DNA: TGTGCCAGCAGTGACCCGTTCCTGAATTCGCGAGAGACCCAGTACTTC. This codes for CASSDPFLNSRETQYF.